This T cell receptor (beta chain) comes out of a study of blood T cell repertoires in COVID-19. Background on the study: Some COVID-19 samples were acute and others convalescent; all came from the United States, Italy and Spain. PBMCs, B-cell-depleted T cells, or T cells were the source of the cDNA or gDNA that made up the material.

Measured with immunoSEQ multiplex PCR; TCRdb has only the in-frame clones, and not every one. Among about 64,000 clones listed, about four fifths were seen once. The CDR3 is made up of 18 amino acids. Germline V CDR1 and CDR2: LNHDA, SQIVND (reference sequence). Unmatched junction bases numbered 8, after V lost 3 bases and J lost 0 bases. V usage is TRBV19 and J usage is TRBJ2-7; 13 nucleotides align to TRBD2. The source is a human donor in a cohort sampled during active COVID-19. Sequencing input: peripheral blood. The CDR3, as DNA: TGTGCCAGTAGTATTGCCACTAGCGGGGGGGCCCGCTCCTACGAGCAGTACTTC. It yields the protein CASSIATSGGARSYEQYF.